The source of this TCR beta chain is a study of blood T cell repertoires in COVID-19. As for the study in general: Acute and convalescent COVID-19 samples came from the United States, Italy and Spain. Sources were T cells, B-cell-depleted T cells, or PBMCs; the material itself was cDNA or gDNA.

Germline assignment: CDR1 SGHAT and CDR2 FQNNGV. The V gene lost 3 bases and the J gene lost 6 bases, with 14 bases spanning the gap. The CDR3 is made up of 14 amino acids. Under the authors' procedure: How many nucleated cells were present was estimated from reference gene primer amplification. Assay: immunoSEQ multiplex PCR; the TCRdb copy retains only in-frame clones and omits some. V and J calls and clone size are copied from that table; D and trimming were computed from the DNA. Of about 120,000 clones detected, about nine tenths appear once; the ten largest clones hold roughly 1.9%. The chain joins TRBV11-2 to TRBJ1-2; a possible D gene is TRBD1 (5 bases). The sequenced sample was peripheral blood. This sequence originates from a human donor with active COVID-19. The donor label of this sample is uncertain. CDR3 in DNA: TGTGCCAGCAGCTTTGGGGGGTCCGCGCATGGCTACACCTTC. Its translation is CASSFGGSAHGYTF.